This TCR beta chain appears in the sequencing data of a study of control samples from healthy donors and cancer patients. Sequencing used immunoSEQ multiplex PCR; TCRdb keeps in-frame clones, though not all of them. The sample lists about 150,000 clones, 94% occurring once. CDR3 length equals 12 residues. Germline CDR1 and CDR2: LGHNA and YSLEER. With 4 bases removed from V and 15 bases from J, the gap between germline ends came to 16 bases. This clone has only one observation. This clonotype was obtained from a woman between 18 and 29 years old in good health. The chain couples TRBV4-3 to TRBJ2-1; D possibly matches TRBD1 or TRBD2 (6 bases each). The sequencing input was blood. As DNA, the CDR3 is TGCGCCAGCAGCCCGGAGGGGGGCGACCGGTTCTTC. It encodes CASSPEGGDRFF.